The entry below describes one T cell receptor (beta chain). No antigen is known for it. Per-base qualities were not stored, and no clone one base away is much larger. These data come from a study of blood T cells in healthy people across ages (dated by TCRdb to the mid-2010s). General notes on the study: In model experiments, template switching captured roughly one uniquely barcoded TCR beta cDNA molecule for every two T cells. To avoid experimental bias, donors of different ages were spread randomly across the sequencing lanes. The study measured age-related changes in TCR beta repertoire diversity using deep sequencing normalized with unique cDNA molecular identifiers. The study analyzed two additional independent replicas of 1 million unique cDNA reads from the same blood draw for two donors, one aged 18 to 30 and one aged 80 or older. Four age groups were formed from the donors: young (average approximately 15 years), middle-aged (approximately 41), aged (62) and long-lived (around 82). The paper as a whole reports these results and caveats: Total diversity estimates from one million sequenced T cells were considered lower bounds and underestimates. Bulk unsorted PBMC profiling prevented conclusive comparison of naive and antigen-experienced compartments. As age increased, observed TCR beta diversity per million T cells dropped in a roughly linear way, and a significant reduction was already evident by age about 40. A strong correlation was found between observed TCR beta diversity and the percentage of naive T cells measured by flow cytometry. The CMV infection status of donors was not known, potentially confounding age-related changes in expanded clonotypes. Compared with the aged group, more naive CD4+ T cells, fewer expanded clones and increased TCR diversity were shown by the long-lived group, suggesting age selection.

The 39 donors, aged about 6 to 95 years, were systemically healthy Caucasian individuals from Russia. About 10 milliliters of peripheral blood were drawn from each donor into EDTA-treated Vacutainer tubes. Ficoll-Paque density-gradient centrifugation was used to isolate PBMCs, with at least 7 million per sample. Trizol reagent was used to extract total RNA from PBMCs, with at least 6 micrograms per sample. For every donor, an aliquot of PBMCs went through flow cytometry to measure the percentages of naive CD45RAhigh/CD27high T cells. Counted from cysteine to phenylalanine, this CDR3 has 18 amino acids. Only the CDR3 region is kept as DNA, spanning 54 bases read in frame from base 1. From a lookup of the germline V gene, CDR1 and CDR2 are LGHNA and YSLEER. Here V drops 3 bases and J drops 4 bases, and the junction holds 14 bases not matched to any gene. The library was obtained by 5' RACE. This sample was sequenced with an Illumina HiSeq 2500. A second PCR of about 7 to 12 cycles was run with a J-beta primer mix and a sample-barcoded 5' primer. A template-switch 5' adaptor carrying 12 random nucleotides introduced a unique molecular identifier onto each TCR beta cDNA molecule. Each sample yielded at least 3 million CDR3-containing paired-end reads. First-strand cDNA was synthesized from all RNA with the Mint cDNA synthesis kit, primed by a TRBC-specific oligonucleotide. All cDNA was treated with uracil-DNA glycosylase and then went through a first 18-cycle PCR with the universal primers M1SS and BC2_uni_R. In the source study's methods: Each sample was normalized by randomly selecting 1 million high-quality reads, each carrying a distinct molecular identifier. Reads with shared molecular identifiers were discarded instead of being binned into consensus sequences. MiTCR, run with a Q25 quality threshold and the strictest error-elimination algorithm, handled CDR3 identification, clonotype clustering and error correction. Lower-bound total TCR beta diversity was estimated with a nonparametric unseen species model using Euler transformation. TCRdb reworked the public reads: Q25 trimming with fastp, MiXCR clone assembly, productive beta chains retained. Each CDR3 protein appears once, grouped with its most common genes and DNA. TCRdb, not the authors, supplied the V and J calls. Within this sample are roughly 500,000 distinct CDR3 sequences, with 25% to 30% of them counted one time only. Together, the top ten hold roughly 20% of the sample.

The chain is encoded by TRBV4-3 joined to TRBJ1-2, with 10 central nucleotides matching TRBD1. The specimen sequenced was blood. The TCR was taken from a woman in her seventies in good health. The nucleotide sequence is TGCGCCAGCAGCCAGGGCGGACAGGGGGAGTATTTTGGCTATGGCTACACCTTC. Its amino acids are CASSQGGQGEYFGYGYTF.